Shown below are 15 T cell receptor beta chains from a single sample sequenced in a study of beta chain features in type 1 diabetes. Study findings and constraints: There was a moderate but significant shortening of TCRB CDR3s in all four CD4+ subsets of Type 1 diabetes patients.

Expressed TCRB transcripts were sequenced because the isolated RNA had all been reverse transcribed beforehand. The repertoire was sequenced with immunoSEQ multiplex PCR; TCRdb's copy has only in-frame clones and lacks some. Here the sample spans around 180,000 clones, about 8% being singletons. These receptors are not linked to any known antigen. Input material: central memory CD4+ T cells from blood. These receptors were taken from a woman between 40 and 50 years old with type 1 diabetes.

In this sample, this clone turned up a few times. The rearrangement uses TRBV9 and TRBJ2-1; 11 bases map to TRBD2. The V gene end was trimmed by 4 bases and the J gene end by 0 bases; junction bases not matched to a gene: 6. The germline gives CDR1 SGDLS, CDR2 YYNGEE. The CDR3 runs to 17 residues. The CDR3 region has the DNA TGTGCCAGCAGCCCAAGACTAGCGGGAATCTCCTACAATGAGCAGTTCTTC. Residues: CASSPRLAGISYNEQFF.

This clone was observed a handful of times. CDR3 in DNA: TGTGCCAGCAGCGTAGCGGAGGGGGCAATAGATACGCAGTATTTT. Residues: CASSVAEGAIDTQYF. The genes are TRBV9 and TRBJ2-3, with TRBD1 as a possible D gene (7 bases). This CDR3 is 15 amino acids long. The germline V gene has CDR1 SGDLS and CDR2 YYNGEE. The V end lost 0 bases, the J end lost 5 bases, and 13 bases lay between the germline ends.

This clone was counted between two and nine times. This chain uses TRBV5-4 with TRBJ1-4; D remains ambiguous. The CDR3 runs 13 residues. The germline V and J ends were trimmed by 4 bases and 10 bases, with 14 bases remaining between them. Germline values: CDR1 SGHNT, CDR2 YYREEE (reference sequence). The CDR3 protein is CASSPGEGGKLFF. For the CDR3, the DNA is TGTGCCAGCAGCCCTGGAGAAGGAGGAAAACTGTTTTTT.

The chain recombines TRBV7-2 with TRBJ2-3; no clear D. The ends were cut back, 3 bases at V and 2 bases at J, with 6 bases in the middle. Germline CDR1 reads SGHTA; CDR2 reads FQGNSA. The CDR3 loop spans 13 amino acids. CDR3 DNA sequence: TGTGCCAGCAGCTTCTCTTACACAGATACGCAGTATTTT. Protein product: CASSFSYTDTQYF.

The rearrangement links TRBV5-1 to TRBJ2-3; TRBD2 agrees at 7 bases. Unmatched junction bases numbered 7, after V lost 4 bases and J lost 2 bases. CDR1 SGHRS and CDR2 YFSETQ come from the germline V gene. This CDR3 contains 15 residues. The CDR3 sequence: CASSRGGGYTDTQYF. CDR3 DNA: TGCGCCAGCAGCCGCGGGGGAGGGTACACAGATACGCAGTATTTT.

The V call is TRBV5-1, the J call TRBJ1-6, with D perhaps TRBD1 (6 bases). Germline V gene data show CDR1 as SGHRS and CDR2 as YFSETQ. The V end lost 4 bases, the J end lost 7 bases, and 12 bases lay between the germline ends. This CDR3 has 14 residues. The CDR3 reads CASSLQGQNSPLHF. As DNA, the CDR3 is TGCGCCAGCAGCCTACAGGGCCAAAATTCACCCCTCCACTTT.

This clone was observed many times. The chain links TRBV7-9 to TRBJ2-7; D is undetermined. The CDR3 has 14 amino acids. Between the trimmed V and J ends, which lost 0 bases and 4 bases, there was a span of 10 bases. Germline V CDR1 and CDR2: SEHNR, FQNEAQ (reference sequence). Here the CDR3 DNA reads TGTGCCAGCAGCTTAGCGGGCAACATGTACGAGCAGTACTTC. As protein: CASSLAGNMYEQYF.

In its sample, this clone was seen a few times. Here the CDR3 reads CASRDRYSNQPQHF. In nucleotides, the CDR3 is TGTGCCAGCAGGGACAGGTATAGCAATCAGCCCCAGCATTTT. The J gene is TRBJ1-5, the V gene TRBV2, with TRBD1 matching over 7 bases. Germline loops: CDR1 SNHLY, CDR2 FYNNEI. This CDR3 contains 14 residues. The J segment lost 0 bases and the V segment lost 6 bases, leaving 2 bases of the junction unmatched.

This clone was picked up many times. Other DNA sequences from this sample encode an identical CDR3 as well. This sequence joins TRBV28 and TRBJ1-6; TRBD1 might be the D (6 bases). V dropped 5 bases and J dropped 5 bases, with 7 bases sitting between them. This CDR3 contains 13 residues. Looked up from germline, CDR1 is MDHEN and CDR2 is SYDVKM. The CDR3 loop is CASSQGNNSPLHF. CDR3 DNA sequence: TGTGCCAGCAGTCAGGGGAATAATTCACCCCTCCACTTT.

This clone came up a few times. Other DNA sequences in the same sample also yield this CDR3. The chain is built from TRBV25-1 and TRBJ2-1; D is perhaps TRBD1 (6 bases). Germline V CDR1 and CDR2: MGHDK, SYGVNS. This CDR3 has 14 amino acids. V was cut by 8 bases and J by 0 bases, with 11 bases left in between. The CDR3 bases are TGTGCCAGCTCCCGGGACACCTCCTACAATGAGCAGTTCTTC. Translating gives CASSRDTSYNEQFF.

The chain uses TRBV4-2 and TRBJ2-5, with D unresolved. This CDR3 spans 14 amino acids. Germline CDR1 is LGHNA and CDR2 is YNFKEQ. Deletions cut 1 base from V and 2 bases from J, with 8 bases between. CDR3 bases: TGTGCCAGCAGCCAAGGACTGGCACAAGAGACCCAGTACTTC. It encodes CASSQGLAQETQYF.

The rearrangement uses TRBV7-2 and TRBJ2-4, with TRBD1 as a possible D gene (6 bases). There are 15 residues in the CDR3. With 4 bases removed from V and 4 bases from J, the gap between germline ends came to 14 bases. Per the germline V gene, CDR1 is SGHTA and CDR2 is FQGNSA. This CDR3 reads CASSWGGGQKNIQYF. The DNA for the CDR3 is TGTGCCAGCAGCTGGGGTGGGGGCCAGAAAAACATTCAGTACTTC.

The rearrangement joins TRBV5-1 to TRBJ2-3; D may be TRBD2 (7 bases). Per germline, CDR1 SGHRS and CDR2 YFSETQ. Trimming stripped 1 base from V and 3 bases from J, with 15 bases between. There are 16 residues in the CDR3. The CDR3 protein is CASSLFGGAVTDTQYF. The CDR3 region has the DNA TGCGCCAGCAGCTTGTTTGGGGGGGCCGTAACAGATACGCAGTATTTT. The variable domain in full, completed from reference TRBV5-1 and TRBJ2-3, reads KAGVTQTPRYLIKTRGQQVTLSCSPISGHRSVSWYQQTPGQGLQFLFEYFSETQRNKGNFPGRFSGRQFSNSRSEMNVSTLELGDSALYLCASSLFGGAVTDTQYFGPGTRLTVL.

This clone was recorded a few times. The rearrangement links TRBV9 to TRBJ2-7; tentative D call: TRBD1 (5 bases). Germline CDR1 reads SGDLS; CDR2 reads YYNGEE. The CDR3 is 12 amino acids. Trimming removed 4 bases from V and 3 bases from J, with 8 bases in between. The CDR3 loop reads CASSFQGYEQYF. The DNA of the CDR3 is TGTGCCAGCAGCTTTCAGGGCTACGAGCAGTACTTC.

This clone turned up a few times. For the CDR3, the DNA is TGTGCCGTAACGGGGCGGAGCGGGAGAGCCATCTACGAGCAGTACTTC. This encodes CAVTGRSGRAIYEQYF. The chain joins TRBV6-6 to TRBJ2-7, with TRBD2 matching 8 bases. Germline CDR1 and CDR2: MNHNY and SVGAGI (reference sequence). J lost 3 bases, V lost 11 bases, and 18 bases had no gene match. CDR3 length: 16 residues.